This T cell receptor beta chain was recorded in a study of T-cell reconstitution after alpha-beta-depleted transplantation in children. V lost 1 base and J lost 1, with 8 bases in between. Germline CDR1 is LGHDT and CDR2 is YNNKEL (reference sequence). The CDR3 spans 15 residues. Unique molecular identifiers were used in preparing the TCRbeta library. TCRdb re-derived calls from the PCR reads in MiXCR, one entry per CDR3 protein. The sample consists of some 220,000 distinct CDR3 sequences, about a tenth of them appearing once. In this sample, this clonotype turned up many times. This TCR came from a human donor who donated a stem cell graft to a child with acute lymphoblastic leukemia. V and J are TRBV3-1 and TRBJ1-3; D is uncertain. The source was PBMCs from the stem cell graft donor, collected from the stem cell graft. In DNA, the CDR3 is TGTGCCAGCAGCCAAGCCCCCATTTCTGGAAACACCATATATTTT. This codes for CASSQAPISGNTIYF.